The 7 T cell receptor beta chains presented below share a single source sample, sequenced in a study of vaccination and CD4 T cells after COVID-19. These TCRs are of unknown antigen specificity. Indicated treatment: roughly 10-day PBMC culture with coronavirus spike peptide pools or control peptides (ViraFEST assay). Sequenced with the Oncomine TCR Beta short-read assay was DNA taken from cultured CD4+ T cells. TCRdb used MiXCR to reprocess the PCR reads, holding one entry per CDR3 protein. The sample has 20,000 to 25,000 distinct CDR3 sequences, roughly 52% seen once; the top ten hold 5.5% to 7%. Input material: CD4+ T cells from blood, cultured in vitro. These receptors all come from a human donor who had recovered from COVID-19.

V usage is TRBV2 and J usage is TRBJ1-6; no reliable D call. The germline V gene encodes CDR1 SNHLY and CDR2 FYNNEI. The germline V and J ends were trimmed by 4 bases and 10 bases, with 8 bases remaining between them. The CDR3 loop spans 12 amino acids. The CDR3 protein is CASSGMTSPLHF. The DNA of the CDR3 is TGTGCCAGCAGTGGGATGACATCACCCCTCCACTTT.

This clonotype has a handful of counts. V and J are TRBV6-2 or TRBV6-3 and TRBJ1-6; no clear D. The CDR3 spans 15 residues. CDR1 and CDR2 from the germline V gene are MNHEY and SVGEGT. Trimming shortened V by 0 bases and J by 10 bases, and 13 bases separated the two germline ends. The CDR3 reads CASSYSQETRSPLHF. CDR3 bases: TGTGCCAGCAGTTACTCGCAGGAGACCCGCTCACCCCTCCACTTT.

The rearrangement links TRBV20-1 to TRBJ1-4; tentatively, D is TRBD1 (5 bases). V was shortened by 6 bases and J by 6 bases, with 17 bases between the two germline ends. The CDR3 has 14 residues. Germline CDR1 reads DFQATT; CDR2 reads SNEGSKA (reference sequence). The CDR3 nucleotides are TGCAGTGCGGCAGGGAGATGGGGGTATGAAAAACTGTTTTTT. Translating gives CSAAGRWGYEKLFF.

There are a few counts of this clonotype. The chain joins TRBV2 to TRBJ1-5; D gene uncertain. The CDR3 covers 15 residues. The germline V gene encodes CDR1 SNHLY and CDR2 FYNNEI. With 0 bases removed from V and 0 bases from J, the gap between germline ends came to 6 bases. The CDR3 loop is CASSEALNSNQPQHF. The CDR3 region has the DNA TGTGCCAGCAGTGAAGCGCTTAATAGCAATCAGCCCCAGCATTTT.

The chain uses TRBV20-1 and TRBJ2-1; TRBD2 is a possible D gene (5 bases). The germline gives CDR1 DFQATT, CDR2 SNEGSKA (reference sequence). V was clipped by 3 bases and J by 4 bases, with 16 bases between them. CDR3 length equals 15 residues. The CDR3 reads CSASQRLARYNEQFF. CDR3 sequence (DNA): TGCAGTGCTAGTCAGCGTCTAGCACGATACAATGAGCAGTTCTTC.

The V and J genes are TRBV2 and TRBJ2-7, with 10 bases aligning to TRBD2. Germline V gene data show CDR1 as SNHLY and CDR2 as FYNNEI. V gave up 10 bases and J gave up 1 base; unmatched junction bases: 4. The CDR3 contains 13 residues. CDR3 DNA: TGTGCCACTTCTAGCGGGAGATCCTACGAGCAGTACTTC. Protein product: CATSSGRSYEQYF.

This clonotype was seen a handful of times. This rearrangement joins TRBV30 to TRBJ2-7; maybe TRBD1 (6 bases). V gave up 2 bases and J gave up 1 base, with 9 bases separating them. Per germline, CDR1 GTSNPN and CDR2 SVGIG (reference sequence). CDR3 length: 13 residues. CDR3 DNA sequence: TGTGCCTGGAGTAAGGACAGTTCCTACGAGCAGTACTTC. As protein: CAWSKDSSYEQYF. Full variable domain (missing parts from reference TRBV30 and TRBJ2-7): SQTIHQWPATLVQPVGSPLSLECTVEGTSNPNLYWYRQAAGRGLQLLFYSVGIGQISSEVPQNLSASRPQDRQFILSSKKLLLSDSGFYLCAWSKDSSYEQYFGPGTRLTVT.